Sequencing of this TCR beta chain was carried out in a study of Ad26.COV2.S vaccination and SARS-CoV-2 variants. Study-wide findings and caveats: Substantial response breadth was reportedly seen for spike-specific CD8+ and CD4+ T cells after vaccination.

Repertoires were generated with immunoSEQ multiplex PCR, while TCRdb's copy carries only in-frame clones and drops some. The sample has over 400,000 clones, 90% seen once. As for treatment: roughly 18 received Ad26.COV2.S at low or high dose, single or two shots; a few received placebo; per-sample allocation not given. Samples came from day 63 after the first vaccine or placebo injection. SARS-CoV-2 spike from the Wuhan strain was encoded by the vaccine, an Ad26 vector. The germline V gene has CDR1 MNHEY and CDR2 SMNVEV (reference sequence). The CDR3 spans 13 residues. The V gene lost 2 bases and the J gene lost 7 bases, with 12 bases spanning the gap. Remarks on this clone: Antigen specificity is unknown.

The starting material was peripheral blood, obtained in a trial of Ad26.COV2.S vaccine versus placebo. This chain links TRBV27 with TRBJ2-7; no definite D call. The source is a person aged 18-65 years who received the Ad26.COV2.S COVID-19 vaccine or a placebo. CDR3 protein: CASSLRQDREQYF. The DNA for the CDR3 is TGTGCCAGCAGTTTACGGCAAGATCGGGAGCAGTACTTC.